These 11 T cell receptor beta chains share one sample of origin, sequenced in a study of regulatory T cells in long-lasting Graves disease. According to the study, TCR beta libraries were built with iRepertoire HTBI primers and CDR3-region Arm-PCR. TCRdb used MiXCR to reprocess the multiplex PCR reads, holding one entry per CDR3 protein. The data contain hundreds of thousands of distinct CDR3 sequences, roughly 20% of them seen just once; the ten biggest clones take up about 7.8%. Time point meaning: persistent/refractory GD, antithyroid drugs over 5 years with positive TRAb. Researchers made the TCR library from RNA that was extracted from PBMCs. The starting material was peripheral blood mononuclear cells (PBMCs), obtained when the disease was refractory, from a patient treated with antithyroid drugs. Receptor source: a female donor with Graves disease.

The chain has TRBV3-1 and TRBJ2-2, with D hard to call. V gave up 1 base and J gave up 3 bases, with 9 bases separating them. Germline-derived CDR1 and CDR2 are LGHDT and YNNKEL (reference sequence). This CDR3 contains 15 residues. The CDR3 is CASSQGRTHTGELFF. DNA for the CDR3: TGTGCCAGCAGCCAAGGGCGGACCCACACCGGGGAGCTGTTTTTT.

The sample holds a few counts of this clonotype. The chain recombines TRBV9 with TRBJ1-5; the match to TRBD1 covers 8 bases. There are 15 residues in the CDR3. Germline V lookup: CDR1 SGDLS, CDR2 YYNGEE. With 3 bases clipped from V and 1 base from J, the junction kept 3 bases outside the gene matches. The CDR3 loop reads CASSATGASNQPQHF. In DNA form, the CDR3 reads TGTGCCAGCAGCGCGACAGGGGCGAGCAATCAGCCCCAGCATTTT.

A few counts support this clonotype. The chain uses TRBV7-9 and TRBJ2-7; a possible D gene is TRBD2 (6 bases). This CDR3 is built from 14 residues. From germline, CDR1 is SEHNR and CDR2 FQNEAQ (reference sequence). V was shortened by 7 bases and J by 0 bases, with 13 bases between the two germline ends. The DNA of the CDR3 is TGTGCCAGCATCTTCGTCGGGAGCTCCTACGAGCAGTACTTC. Encoded protein: CASIFVGSSYEQYF.

This clonotype was recorded many times. The chain employs TRBV12-3 or TRBV12-4 and TRBJ1-2, with D tentatively TRBD1 (6 bases). The CDR3 contains 14 residues. The V end was cut by 4 bases, the J end by 8 bases, with 17 bases between. CDR3 sequence (DNA): TGTGCCAGCAGTTCCCCCCCTGGGGGCCTAGGCTACACCTTC. This translates into CASSSPPGGLGYTF.

The J gene is TRBJ2-7, the V gene TRBV5-1; 9 bases are a match to TRBD1. The CDR3 spans 15 residues. The junction had 7 bases not matched to a gene; V was cut back by 6 bases and J by 0 bases. CDR1 is SGHRS, CDR2 YFSETQ, per germline. This CDR3 reads CASKYGQGPSYEQYF. The CDR3 nucleotides are TGCGCCAGCAAGTACGGACAGGGGCCCTCCTACGAGCAGTACTTC.

The V call is TRBV3-1, the J call TRBJ2-5; the D is unclear. The CDR3 contains 13 residues. CDR1 is LGHDT and CDR2 is YNNKEL in the germline V gene (reference sequence). Trimming took 5 bases from V and 5 from J, leaving 12 bases between them. The DNA of the CDR3 is TGTGCCAGCAGCGGCTCGGCGAGTGAGACCCAGTACTTC. This encodes CASSGSASETQYF.

The CDR3 coding sequence is TGTGCCAGCAGCAACCATGGACAATCGAACACTGAAGCTTTCTTT. Amino acids: CASSNHGQSNTEAFF. V gene TRBV25-1 combines with J gene TRBJ1-1; possibly TRBD1 for D (5 bases). V was clipped by 6 bases and J by 1 base, with 15 bases between them. CDR1 is MGHDK and CDR2 is SYGVNS in the germline V gene. This CDR3 region has 15 residues.

The CDR3 reads CASSPNLSYNEQFF. The CDR3 region has the DNA TGTGCCAGCAGTCCTAACCTCTCCTACAATGAGCAGTTCTTC. V is TRBV6-1 and J is TRBJ2-1; D remains ambiguous. Trimming removed 5 bases from V and 0 bases from J, with 8 bases in between. Germline CDR1 MNHNS, CDR2 SASEGT. This CDR3 has 14 amino acids.

There are many counts of this clonotype. The V and J genes are TRBV7-2 and TRBJ1-1, with TRBD1 as a possible D gene (6 bases). CDR1 is SGHTA, CDR2 FQGNSA, per germline. CDR3 length equals 13 residues. V lost 6 bases and J 11 bases, leaving 19 bases between the germline ends. The CDR3 DNA reads TGTGCCAGCAGTACAGATATCCAGGGGAGCGCTTTCTTT. It encodes CASSTDIQGSAFF.

This clonotype was recorded many times. This chain links TRBV5-1 with TRBJ1-1; no reliable D call. This CDR3 has 17 residues. V dropped 0 bases and J dropped 0 bases, with 15 bases sitting between them. The germline V gene encodes CDR1 SGHRS and CDR2 YFSETQ. CDR3 sequence reads: CASSLVGGMGMNTEAFF. The CDR3 bases are TGCGCCAGCAGCTTGGTGGGCGGAATGGGCATGAACACTGAAGCTTTCTTT.

V is TRBV6-2 or TRBV6-3 and J is TRBJ2-4; D could derive from TRBD1 or TRBD2 (5 bases each). This CDR3 contains 14 residues. In germline, CDR1 is MNHEY, CDR2 SVGEGT. Between the trimmed V and J ends, which lost 7 bases and 2 bases, there was a span of 12 bases. The CDR3 DNA reads as TGTGCCAGCAATCCGGGACGGTCCAAAAACATTCAGTACTTC. Protein: CASNPGRSKNIQYF.